These T cell receptor beta chains were read from a single sample in a study of CXCR3-negative and CXCR3-positive naive CD8 T cells. TCRdb re-analyzed the 5' RACE reads; it lists each CDR3 protein once, without DNA. The sample spans fewer than 80,000 distinct CDR3 sequences; the ten largest clones claim 3.5% to 5%. The sequencing sample was made of naive CXCR3- CD8+ T cells from blood. All receptors derive from a human donor in good health. Some clones in this sample may be carry-over from other donors' samples. Each CDR3 is given with its conserved first and last residue.

TRBV7-7	TRBJ2-2	CASSLSRGWNTGELFF
TRBV29-1	TRBJ1-3	CSVDEGLSGNTIYF
TRBV6-2/TRBV6-3	TRBJ2-1	CASSWLGSGGVPYNEQFF
TRBV6-2/TRBV6-3	TRBJ2-5	CASRYSGQQETQYF
TRBV10-3	TRBJ2-1	CAISHSDNYNEQFF
TRBV12-3/TRBV12-4	TRBJ1-3	CASSSTESSGNTIYF
TRBV4-1	TRBJ2-2	CASSQVERYELFF
TRBV2	TRBJ2-7	CASSEGAGGYEQYF
TRBV6-2/TRBV6-3	TRBJ2-7	CASSLRSGGASYEQYF
TRBV15	TRBJ2-1	CATSSYLGGHNEQFF
TRBV12-3/TRBV12-4	TRBJ1-1	CASSFPYRDTEAFF
TRBV28	TRBJ2-1	CASSPLARGEDEQFF
TRBV5-1	TRBJ2-1	CASSLTGGIYNEQFF
TRBV7-6	TRBJ2-7	CASSLVLNSYEQYF
TRBV5-4	TRBJ2-3	CASSLGQNTDTQYF
TRBV7-9	TRBJ2-1	CASSPSGGRNNEQFF
TRBV14	TRBJ2-4	CASSLGTSSLAKNIQYF
TRBV7-9	TRBJ2-5	CASSLFLGLAEETQYF
TRBV28	TRBJ1-2	CASSSDWPGGDGYTF
TRBV5-1	TRBJ2-7	CASSRGTGTTYEQYF
TRBV15	TRBJ2-7	CATSSLPGRGNEQYF
TRBV5-1	TRBJ2-5	CASSPPGGRRETQYF
TRBV29-1	TRBJ1-2	CSTAGQGAFGYTF